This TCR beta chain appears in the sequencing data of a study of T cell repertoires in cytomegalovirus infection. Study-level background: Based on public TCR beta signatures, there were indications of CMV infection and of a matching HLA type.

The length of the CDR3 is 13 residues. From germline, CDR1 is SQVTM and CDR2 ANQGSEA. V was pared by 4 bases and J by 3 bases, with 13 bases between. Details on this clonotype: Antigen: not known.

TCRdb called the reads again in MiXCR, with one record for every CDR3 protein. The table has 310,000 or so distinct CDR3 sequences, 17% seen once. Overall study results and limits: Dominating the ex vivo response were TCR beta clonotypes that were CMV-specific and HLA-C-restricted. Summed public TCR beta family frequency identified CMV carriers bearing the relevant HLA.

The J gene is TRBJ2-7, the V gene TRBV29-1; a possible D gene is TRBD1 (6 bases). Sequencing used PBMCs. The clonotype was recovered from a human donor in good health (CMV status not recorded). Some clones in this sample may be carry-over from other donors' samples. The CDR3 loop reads CSVAQGPIYEQYF. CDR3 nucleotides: TGCAGCGTTGCACAGGGACCGATCTACGAGCAGTACTTC.